The present entry profiles one T cell receptor (beta chain) with its context. These data originate in a study of hypomethylating agent response in myelodysplastic syndrome. The CDR3 consists of 12 residues. Germline CDR1 and CDR2: SEHNR and FQNEAQ (reference sequence). V lost 3 bases to trimming and J lost 6 bases, with 8 bases between them. Measured with immunoSEQ multiplex PCR; TCRdb has only the in-frame clones, and not every one. The sample yields about 5,400 clones, 88% seen once. The specimen was bone marrow, collected before or after starting hypomethylating agent treatment for myelodysplastic syndrome (not recorded which). This rearrangement joins TRBV7-9 to TRBJ1-1; no clear D. The sequence derives from a human donor with myelodysplastic syndrome. CDR3 nucleotides: TGTGCCAGCAGCTTTAAAGGTGCTGAAGCTTTCTTT. Translating it yields CASSFKGAEAFF. The full variable domain, in which reference TRBV7-9 and TRBJ1-1 provide the parts outside the CDR3, is DTGVSQNPRHKITKRGQNVTFRCDPISEHNRLYWYRQTLGQGPEFLTYFQNEAQLEKSRLLSDRFSAERPKGSFSTLEIQRTEQGDSAMYLCASSFKGAEAFFGQGTRLTVV.